The TCR beta chain described here comes from a study of T cell responses to AZD1222 COVID-19 vaccine. About the study: Second-dose intervals of approximately 4 or approximately 12 weeks were pooled.

Trimming cost V 7 bases and J 8 bases, with 17 bases left between them. CDR3 length: 13 amino acids. CDR1 and CDR2 from the germline V gene are MNHEY and SMNVEV (reference sequence). With respect to this clone: Its antigen is undetermined.

Measured with immunoSEQ multiplex PCR; TCRdb has only the in-frame clones, and not every one. The table shows 95,000 to 150,000 clones, with approximately 90% occurring only once. Broader study findings: Spike-wide vaccine-associated CD4 TCRs dominated at 160-218 and 743-854. Rises in breadth and depth of Spike-specific TCRs came after two AZD1222 doses. The donor group comprised mostly white British people and more females; the analysis possibly underestimated clonal diversity.

The TCR comes from an adult in good health. The V and J genes are TRBV27 and TRBJ1-2; the D gene is possibly TRBD1 (5 bases). Material: peripheral blood, obtained on day 0 of AZD1222 vaccination. CDR3 protein: CASTADLRGGYTF. CDR3 DNA sequence: TGTGCCAGCACCGCAGACCTACGGGGGGGCTACACCTTC.